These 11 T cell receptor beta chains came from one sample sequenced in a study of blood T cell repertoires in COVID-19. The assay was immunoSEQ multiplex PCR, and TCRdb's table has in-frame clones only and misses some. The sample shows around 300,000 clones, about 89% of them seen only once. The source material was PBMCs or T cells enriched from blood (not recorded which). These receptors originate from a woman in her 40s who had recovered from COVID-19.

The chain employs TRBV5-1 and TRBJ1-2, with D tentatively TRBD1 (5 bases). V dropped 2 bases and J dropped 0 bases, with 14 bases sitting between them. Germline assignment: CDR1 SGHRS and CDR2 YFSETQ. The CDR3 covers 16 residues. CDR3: CASSLFLQETNYGYTF. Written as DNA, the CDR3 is TGCGCCAGCAGCTTATTTCTACAGGAAACTAACTATGGCTACACCTTC.

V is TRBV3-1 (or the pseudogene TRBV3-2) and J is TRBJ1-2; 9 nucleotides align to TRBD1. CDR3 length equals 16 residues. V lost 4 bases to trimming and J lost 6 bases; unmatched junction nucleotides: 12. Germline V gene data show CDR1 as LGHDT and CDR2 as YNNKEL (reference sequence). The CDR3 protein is CASSLITTGGGHGYTF. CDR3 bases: TGTGCCAGCAGCCTCATCACAACAGGGGGCGGACATGGCTACACCTTC.

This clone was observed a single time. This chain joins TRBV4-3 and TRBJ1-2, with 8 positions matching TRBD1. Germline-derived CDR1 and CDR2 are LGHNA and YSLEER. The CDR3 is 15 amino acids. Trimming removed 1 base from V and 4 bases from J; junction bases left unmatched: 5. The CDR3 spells CASSQGTGRVYGYTF. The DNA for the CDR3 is TGCGCCAGCAGCCAAGGGACAGGGAGGGTCTATGGCTACACCTTC.

The CDR3 sequence: CASSLGRYEQYF. For the CDR3, the DNA is TGTGCCAGCAGTCTCGGGAGATACGAGCAGTACTTC. The chain uses TRBV12-3 or TRBV12-4 and TRBJ2-7, with D perhaps TRBD2 (6 bases). Between the trimmed V and J ends, which lost 5 bases and 4 bases, there was a span of 9 bases. This CDR3 has 12 residues.

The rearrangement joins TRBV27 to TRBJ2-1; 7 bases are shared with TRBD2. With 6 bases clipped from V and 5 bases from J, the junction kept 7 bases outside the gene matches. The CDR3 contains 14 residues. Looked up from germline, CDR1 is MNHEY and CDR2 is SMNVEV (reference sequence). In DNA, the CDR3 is TGTGCCAGCAGCAGTGTCAGCGGGAACAATGAGCAGTTCTTC. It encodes CASSSVSGNNEQFF.

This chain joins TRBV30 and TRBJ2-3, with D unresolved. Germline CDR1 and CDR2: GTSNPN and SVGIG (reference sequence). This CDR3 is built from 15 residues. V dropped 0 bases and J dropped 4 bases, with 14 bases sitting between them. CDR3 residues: CAWSVDDFEADTQYF. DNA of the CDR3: TGTGCCTGGAGTGTAGACGATTTTGAGGCAGATACGCAGTATTTT.

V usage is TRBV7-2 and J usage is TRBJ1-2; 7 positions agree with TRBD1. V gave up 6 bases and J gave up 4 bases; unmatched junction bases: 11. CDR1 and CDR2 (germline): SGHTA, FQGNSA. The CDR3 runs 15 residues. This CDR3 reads CASRDPGQPPYGYTF. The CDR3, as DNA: TGTGCCAGCAGAGACCCGGGACAGCCGCCCTATGGCTACACCTTC.

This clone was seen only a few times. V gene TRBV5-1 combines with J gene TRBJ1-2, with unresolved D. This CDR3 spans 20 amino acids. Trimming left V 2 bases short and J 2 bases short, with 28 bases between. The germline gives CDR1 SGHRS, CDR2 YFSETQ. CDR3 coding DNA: TGCGCCAGCAGCTTCGTGAATTCCTACAGTGGGTCCGGGAACAACTATGGCTACACCTTC. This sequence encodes CASSFVNSYSGSGNNYGYTF.

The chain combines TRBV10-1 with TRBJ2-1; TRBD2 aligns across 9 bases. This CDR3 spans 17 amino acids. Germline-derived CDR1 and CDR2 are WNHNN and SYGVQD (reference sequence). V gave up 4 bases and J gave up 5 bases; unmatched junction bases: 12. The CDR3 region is CASSGLAGSVVHNEQFF. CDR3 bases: TGCGCCAGCAGTGGTCTAGCGGGGTCGGTGGTGCACAATGAGCAGTTCTTC.

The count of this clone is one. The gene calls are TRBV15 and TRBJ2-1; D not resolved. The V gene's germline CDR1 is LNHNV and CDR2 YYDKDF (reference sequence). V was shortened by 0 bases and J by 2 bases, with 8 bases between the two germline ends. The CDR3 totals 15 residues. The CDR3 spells CATSRDVIAYNEQFF. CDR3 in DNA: TGTGCCACCAGCAGAGATGTGATAGCCTACAATGAGCAGTTCTTC.

The CDR3 DNA reads TGTGCCAGCAGCTCGGGACTAGCGCAAGAGACCCAGTACTTC. Translation: CASSSGLAQETQYF. V usage is TRBV5-6 and J usage is TRBJ2-5, with 10 nucleotides matching TRBD2. The CDR3 is 14 residues long. Trimming cost V 3 bases and J 2 bases; bases outside gene matches: 1. Germline loops: CDR1 SGHDT, CDR2 YYEEEE.